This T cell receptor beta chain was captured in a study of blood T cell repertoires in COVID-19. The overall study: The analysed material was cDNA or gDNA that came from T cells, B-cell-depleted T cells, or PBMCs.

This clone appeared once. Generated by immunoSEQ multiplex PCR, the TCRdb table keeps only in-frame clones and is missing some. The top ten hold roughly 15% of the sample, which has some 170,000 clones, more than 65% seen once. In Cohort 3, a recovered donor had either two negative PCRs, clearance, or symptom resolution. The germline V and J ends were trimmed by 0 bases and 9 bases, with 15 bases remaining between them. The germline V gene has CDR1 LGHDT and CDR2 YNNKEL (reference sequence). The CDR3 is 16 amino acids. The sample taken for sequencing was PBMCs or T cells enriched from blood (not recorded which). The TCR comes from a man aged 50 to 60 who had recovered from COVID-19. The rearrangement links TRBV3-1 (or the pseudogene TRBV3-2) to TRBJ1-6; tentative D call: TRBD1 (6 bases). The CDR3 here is CASSQDGTTVRSPLHF. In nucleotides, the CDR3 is TGTGCCAGCAGCCAAGATGGGACAACGGTCCGTTCACCCCTCCACTTT.